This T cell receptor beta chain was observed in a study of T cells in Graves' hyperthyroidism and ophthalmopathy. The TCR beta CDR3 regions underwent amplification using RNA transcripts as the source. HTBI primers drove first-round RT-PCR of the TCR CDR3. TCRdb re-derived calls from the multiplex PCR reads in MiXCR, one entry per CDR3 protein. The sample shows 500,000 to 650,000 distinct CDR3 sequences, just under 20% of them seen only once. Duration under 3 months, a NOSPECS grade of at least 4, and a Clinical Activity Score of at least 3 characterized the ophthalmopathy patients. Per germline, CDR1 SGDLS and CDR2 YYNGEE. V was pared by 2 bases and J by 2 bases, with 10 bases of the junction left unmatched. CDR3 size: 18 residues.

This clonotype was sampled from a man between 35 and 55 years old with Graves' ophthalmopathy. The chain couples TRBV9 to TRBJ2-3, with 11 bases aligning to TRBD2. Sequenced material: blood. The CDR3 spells CASSVRGGSGRDTDTQYF. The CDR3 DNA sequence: TGTGCCAGCAGCGTGCGGGGGGGTAGCGGGAGGGACACAGATACGCAGTATTTT.